This T cell receptor beta chain derives from a study of blood T cell repertoires in COVID-19. The table came from immunoSEQ multiplex PCR; TCRdb's copy has only in-frame clones and leaves some out. Of roughly 400,000 clones listed, approximately 90% are singletons. The source material was PBMCs or T cells enriched from blood (not recorded which). This TCR came from a woman aged 40-49 years who had been exposed to COVID-19.

The CDR3 DNA reads TGTGCCAGCAGTTACTCGAGGAGGGACAATGAGCAGTTCTTC. Translated, it gives CASSYSRRDNEQFF. V gene TRBV6-5 combines with J gene TRBJ2-1; a weak D match, TRBD2 (6 bases). The CDR3 contains 14 residues. V shed 0 bases and J shed 5 bases, with 8 bases lying between them. Germline assignment: CDR1 MNHEY and CDR2 SVGAGI.